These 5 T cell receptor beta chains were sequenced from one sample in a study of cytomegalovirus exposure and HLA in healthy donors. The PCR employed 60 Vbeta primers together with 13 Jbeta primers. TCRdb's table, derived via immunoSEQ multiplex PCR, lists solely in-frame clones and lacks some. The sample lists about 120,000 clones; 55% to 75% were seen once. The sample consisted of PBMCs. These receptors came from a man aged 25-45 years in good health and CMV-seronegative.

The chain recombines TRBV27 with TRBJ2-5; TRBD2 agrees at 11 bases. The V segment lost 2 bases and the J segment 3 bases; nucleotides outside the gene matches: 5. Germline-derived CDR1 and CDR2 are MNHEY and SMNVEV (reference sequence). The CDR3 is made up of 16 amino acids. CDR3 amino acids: CASSLIGGLAEETQYF. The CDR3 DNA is TGTGCCAGCAGTTTAATCGGGGGACTAGCGGAAGAGACCCAGTACTTC.

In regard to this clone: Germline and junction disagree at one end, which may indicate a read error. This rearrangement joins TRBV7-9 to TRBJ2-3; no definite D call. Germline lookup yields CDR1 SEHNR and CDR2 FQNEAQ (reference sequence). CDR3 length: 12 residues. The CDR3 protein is CSSSLFRDTQYF. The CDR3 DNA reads TGTTCCAGCAGCCTTTTCCGAGATACGCAGTATTTT.

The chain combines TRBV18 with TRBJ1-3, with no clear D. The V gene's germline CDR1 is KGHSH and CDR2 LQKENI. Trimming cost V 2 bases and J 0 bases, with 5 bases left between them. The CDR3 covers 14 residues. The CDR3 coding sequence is TGTGCCAGCTCACCAGGAGGCTCTGGAAACACCATATATTTT. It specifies CASSPGGSGNTIYF.

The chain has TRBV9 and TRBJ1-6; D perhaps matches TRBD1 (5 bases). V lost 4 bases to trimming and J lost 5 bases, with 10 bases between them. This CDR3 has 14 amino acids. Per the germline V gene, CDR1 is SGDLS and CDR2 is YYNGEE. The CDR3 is CASSSTGDNSPLHF. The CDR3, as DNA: TGTGCCAGCAGCAGCACAGGAGATAATTCACCCCTCCACTTT.

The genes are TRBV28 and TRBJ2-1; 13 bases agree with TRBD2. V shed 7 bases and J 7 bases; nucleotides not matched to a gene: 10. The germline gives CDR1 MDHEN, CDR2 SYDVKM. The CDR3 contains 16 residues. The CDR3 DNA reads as TGTGCCAGCATTACGGGACTAGCGGGGAGTTTTAATGAGCAGTTCTTC. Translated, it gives CASITGLAGSFNEQFF.